Sequencing of this T cell receptor (beta chain) was carried out in a study of patients and donors after allogeneic stem cell transplantation. TCRdb re-derived calls from the RT-PCR reads in MiXCR, one entry per CDR3 protein. The sample lists more than 75,000 distinct CDR3 sequences, 5% occurring once. At least ten counts were recorded for this clonotype. CDR3 length: 15 residues. V was cut by 0 bases and J by 1 base, with 8 bases left in between. Germline values: CDR1 KGHSH, CDR2 LQKENI. The clonotype was recovered from a human donor who was either an allogeneic HSCT recipient or a stem cell or donor lymphocyte infusion donor (not recorded which). It is not recorded whose cells these are; they may come from a transplant donor. Sequenced material: blood, either unsorted or a sorted T cell fraction (not recorded which). This chain uses TRBV18 with TRBJ2-3, with D unclear. In DNA form, the CDR3 reads TGTGCCAGCTCACCACCGCTGACCCGCACAGATACGCAGTATTTT. Protein sequence: CASSPPLTRTDTQYF. The full variable domain, with the rest looked up from reference TRBV18 and TRBJ2-3, is NAGVMQNPRHLVRRRGQEARLRCSPMKGHSHVYWYRQLPEEGLKFMVYLQKENIIDESGMPKERFSAEFPKEGPSILRIQQVVRGDSAAYFCASSPPLTRTDTQYFGPGTRLTVL.